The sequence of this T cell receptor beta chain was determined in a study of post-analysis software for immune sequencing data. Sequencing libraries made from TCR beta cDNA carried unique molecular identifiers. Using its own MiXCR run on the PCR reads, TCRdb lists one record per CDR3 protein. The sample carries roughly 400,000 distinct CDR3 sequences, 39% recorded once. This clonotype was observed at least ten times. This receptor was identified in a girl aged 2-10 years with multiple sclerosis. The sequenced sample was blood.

CDR3 amino acids: CASSYSGTSYNEQFF. The CDR3 DNA sequence: TGTGCCAGCAGTTATAGCGGGACTTCATACAATGAGCAGTTCTTC. This chain links TRBV6-5 with TRBJ2-1, with 8 positions matching TRBD2. Per germline, CDR1 MNHEY and CDR2 SVGAGI. Germline trimming cut 3 bases from V and 4 bases from J; bases unmatched to any gene: 5. CDR3 length equals 15 residues.